Shown below are 8 T cell receptor beta chains from a single sample sequenced in a study of graft-versus-host responses after intestinal transplantation. Only in-frame clones appear in the TCRdb table, and some are missing; sequencing was by immunoSEQ multiplex PCR. The data hold approximately 77,000 clones, with about nine tenths observed a single time. The input for sequencing was PBMCs, taken 98 days after intestinal transplantation. These receptor sequences come from a human patient who received an intestinal transplant, so some T cells may come from the graft donor.

The rearrangement links TRBV6-1 to TRBJ2-1; D call uncertain. The CDR3 totals 14 residues. V lost 3 bases and J 2 bases, leaving 8 bases between the germline ends. Germline lookup yields CDR1 MNHNS and CDR2 SASEGT. The CDR3 nucleotides are TGTGCCAGCAGTGAGCCCCAACCCTACAATGAGCAGTTCTTC. Its translation: CASSEPQPYNEQFF.

This clone was recorded once. The chain is built from TRBV27 and TRBJ1-1, with a tentative D call TRBD1 (6 bases). The CDR3 is 15 amino acids. Between the trimmed V and J ends, which lost 1 base and 5 bases, there was a span of 14 bases. Germline V gene lookup returns CDR1 MNHEY and CDR2 SMNVEV (reference sequence). Here the CDR3 DNA reads TGTGCCAGCAGTTTATATGAACAGGGAAGGACTGAAGCTTTCTTT. Protein: CASSLYEQGRTEAFF.

The V call is TRBV5-1, the J call TRBJ2-3, with 7 nucleotides matching TRBD2. Germline V gives CDR1 SGHRS, CDR2 YFSETQ. V was clipped by 0 bases and J by 1 base; unmatched bases: 8. The CDR3 has 17 amino acids. The CDR3: CASSLELAGTGTDTQYF. CDR3 coding DNA: TGCGCCAGCAGCTTGGAGTTAGCGGGTACGGGCACAGATACGCAGTATTTT.

The V call is TRBV28, the J call TRBJ2-7; TRBD2 aligns across 8 bases. The CDR3 runs to 15 residues. Trimming cost V 1 base and J 2 bases; bases outside gene matches: 4. Germline values: CDR1 MDHEN, CDR2 SYDVKM. The CDR3 sequence: CASSLFGGRTYEQYF. The CDR3 region has the DNA TGTGCCAGCAGTTTATTCGGCGGGAGGACCTACGAGCAGTACTTC.

There are a few counts of this clone. This chain joins TRBV5-4 and TRBJ2-7; D remains ambiguous. Germline loops: CDR1 SGHNT, CDR2 YYREEE (reference sequence). The ends were cut back, 0 bases at V and 7 bases at J, with 8 bases in the middle. The CDR3 is 12 residues long. In DNA, the CDR3 is TGTGCCAGCAGCTTGGATGAAGGTGAGCAGTACTTC. Translation gives CASSLDEGEQYF.

The chain employs TRBV2 and TRBJ2-7, with TRBD2 identical over 12 bases. V gave up 5 bases and J gave up 3 bases; unmatched junction bases: 5. The germline gives CDR1 SNHLY, CDR2 FYNNEI. This CDR3 is built from 15 residues. This CDR3 is CASSYGLAGNYEQYF. DNA for the CDR3: TGTGCCAGCAGTTATGGACTAGCGGGAAACTACGAGCAGTACTTC.

The chain carries TRBV9 and TRBJ1-3; no reliable D call. Germline CDR1 is SGDLS and CDR2 is YYNGEE. CDR3 length equals 14 residues. Trimming shortened V by 5 bases and J by 0 bases, and 9 bases separated the two germline ends. CDR3 bases: TGTGCCAGCAGGTTACATCGCTCTGGAAACACCATATATTTT. Its translation: CASRLHRSGNTIYF. The full variable domain, rest sourced from reference TRBV9 and TRBJ1-3, is DSGVTQTPKHLITATGQRVTLRCSPRSGDLSVYWYQQSLDQGLQFLIQYYNGEERAKGNILERFSAQQFPDLHSELNLSSLELGDSALYFCASRLHRSGNTIYFGEGSWLTVV.

The CDR3 DNA sequence: TGCGCCAGCAGCTTGGAGTCAGGGAGAGCCCAAGAGACCCAGTACTTC. Residues: CASSLESGRAQETQYF. V usage is TRBV5-1 and J usage is TRBJ2-5; D assignment may be TRBD1 or TRBD2 (5 bases each). Germline V gene data show CDR1 as SGHRS and CDR2 as YFSETQ. With 0 bases removed from V and 1 base from J, the gap between germline ends came to 13 bases. The CDR3 has 16 residues.